This T cell receptor (beta chain) appears in the sequencing data of a study of persistence of HIV-infected CD4 T cells. Across the whole study: Up to roughly 180 mL blood was drawn at multiple time points; a couple of donors had single-time leukapheresis.

The stimulus was an HIV-1 Gag 15-mer peptide pool, 1 ug/peptide/mL. Memory cells lacking CD40L and CD69 with high CD45RO were sorted. Before stimulation, PBMCs underwent CD8+ T cell depletion. The libraries were made with immunoSEQ version 4 in survey mode. Using immunoSEQ multiplex PCR, the repertoire was profiled, and TCRdb retains in-frame clones only, with some absent. The table has about 64,000 clones, over 60% seen once. Germline-derived CDR1 and CDR2 are MNHNY and SVGAGI (reference sequence). J gave up 0 bases and V 7 bases, and 5 bases lay outside the gene matches. CDR3 length: 14 amino acids. This clone showed up just a few times. Its matching antigen is unknown.

This chain uses TRBV6-6 with TRBJ1-1; 7 bases line up with TRBD1. This TCR came from an adult man with HIV who was CMV-seropositive. Specimen: CD4+ T cells sorted from PBMCs after roughly 18-hour stimulation, collected from a patient who received antiretroviral therapy. CDR3 region: CASIPTGMNTEAFF. The CDR3 DNA reads TGTGCCAGCATCCCGACAGGGATGAACACTGAAGCTTTCTTT.